The next 20 T cell receptor beta chains were all read from a single sample in a study of blood T cells in healthy people across ages. PCR was performed a second time for about 7 to 11 cycles using a sample-barcoded 5' primer and a J-beta primer mix. Via MiXCR, TCRdb re-called the 5' RACE reads, giving one row per CDR3 protein. The sample yields about 1.4 million distinct CDR3 sequences, 59% seen once. Sequenced material: blood. The receptor source for this set is a man aged 18 to 35 in good health.

V usage is TRBV5-1 and J usage is TRBJ2-4; the D gene is possibly TRBD2 (6 bases). CDR3 length: 17 residues. CDR1 is SGHRS and CDR2 is YFSETQ in the germline V gene. Trimming shortened V by 2 bases and J by 0 bases, and 15 bases separated the two germline ends. CDR3 in amino acids: CASSFGSPGVAKNIQYF. The CDR3 DNA sequence: TGCGCCAGCAGCTTCGGCAGCCCGGGGGTAGCCAAAAACATTCAGTACTTC.

This clonotype appeared a single time. This chain uses TRBV20-1 with TRBJ2-1; D is unclear. Germline V gene sequence: CDR1 DFQATT, CDR2 SNEGSKA (reference sequence). The CDR3 has 17 residues. V lost 1 base and J 2 bases, leaving 18 bases between the germline ends. The CDR3 region is CSARGGAPGVTYNEQFF. The CDR3 bases are TGCAGTGCTAGAGGGGGTGCTCCAGGTGTAACCTACAATGAGCAGTTCTTC.

V usage is TRBV6-5 and J usage is TRBJ2-5, with D unresolved. The germline V and J ends were trimmed by 1 base and 0 bases, with 3 bases remaining between them. Germline CDR1 is MNHEY and CDR2 is SVGAGI. The CDR3 consists of 13 residues. CDR3 sequence reads: CASSYYNQETQYF. In DNA form, the CDR3 reads TGTGCCAGCAGTTACTACAACCAAGAGACCCAGTACTTC.

This clonotype was counted a few times. The CDR3: CASSLGGASTEAFF. For the CDR3, the DNA is TGTGCCAGCAGTTTGGGGGGCGCGAGCACTGAAGCTTTCTTT. The V call is TRBV27, the J call TRBJ1-1, with a tentative D call TRBD1 (6 bases). Looked up from germline, CDR1 is MNHEY and CDR2 is SMNVEV (reference sequence). V was pared by 3 bases and J by 4 bases, with 12 bases between. The CDR3 extends over 14 amino acids.

About this clonotype: This may stem from a read error, because a much larger clone lies one nucleotide away. The chain carries TRBV7-6 and TRBJ1-1; D gene ambiguous. The CDR3 length is 15 residues. Germline CDR1 reads SGHVS; CDR2 reads FNYEAQ. The CDR3 loop is CASSLAAGRNTGAFF. The CDR3 DNA sequence: TGTGCCAGCAGCTTAGCTGCCGGGCGGAACACTGGAGCTTTCTTT.

This clonotype was detected a few times. The chain couples TRBV29-1 to TRBJ2-4, with 7 bases aligning to TRBD1. The CDR3 spans 14 residues. Unmatched junction bases numbered 6, after V lost 7 bases and J lost 0 bases. Looked up from germline, CDR1 is SQVTM and CDR2 is ANQGSEA. CDR3 sequence reads: CSAKTGRAKNIQYF. CDR3 DNA sequence: TGCAGCGCCAAGACAGGGCGAGCCAAAAACATTCAGTACTTC.

This sequence joins TRBV20-1 and TRBJ2-7, with no clear D. CDR1 is DFQATT and CDR2 is SNEGSKA in the germline V gene (reference sequence). This CDR3 is 11 amino acids long. V was trimmed by 3 bases and J by 3 bases, leaving 6 bases between them. The CDR3 reads CSASTHYEQYF. CDR3 DNA: TGCAGTGCTAGTACCCACTACGAGCAGTACTTC.

The chain combines TRBV5-1 with TRBJ2-7; the match to TRBD1 covers 9 bases. This CDR3 spans 15 amino acids. The germline V gene has CDR1 SGHRS and CDR2 YFSETQ. V was clipped by 4 bases and J by 5 bases; unmatched bases: 10. CDR3 DNA: TGCGCCAGCAGCATAGACAGGGGGGGATTTAACGAGCAGTACTTC. Protein: CASSIDRGGFNEQYF.

This chain connects TRBV20-1 to TRBJ2-1; D is ambiguous. Deletions cut 3 bases from V and 5 bases from J, with 14 bases between. The germline V gene has CDR1 DFQATT and CDR2 SNEGSKA (reference sequence). This CDR3 is built from 14 residues. The CDR3 nucleotides read TGCAGTGCTAGCGGAATGGACCCAAACAATGAGCAGTTCTTC. Amino acid sequence: CSASGMDPNNEQFF.

This clonotype was observed a few times. The rearrangement links TRBV4-1 to TRBJ2-2, with D hard to call. Trimming removed 5 bases at V and 1 base at J, with 11 bases between. Germline V gene data show CDR1 as MGHRA and CDR2 as YSYEKL. CDR3 length: 15 amino acids. CDR3 region: CASSGYSENTGELFF. In DNA form, the CDR3 reads TGCGCCAGCAGCGGGTATTCCGAGAACACCGGGGAGCTGTTTTTT.

In this sample, this clonotype turned up once. Here the CDR3 reads CATSDRLGRETQYF. The DNA for the CDR3 is TGTGCCACCAGCGATCGGCTAGGTCGAGAGACCCAGTACTTC. V and J are TRBV15 and TRBJ2-5, with no clear D. Germline V gives CDR1 LNHNV, CDR2 YYDKDF (reference sequence). V was trimmed by 5 bases and J by 4 bases, leaving 14 bases between them. The CDR3 runs 14 residues.

The J gene is TRBJ2-5, the V gene TRBV12-3 or TRBV12-4, with D tentatively TRBD1 or TRBD2 (6 bases each). Trimming left V 5 bases short and J 2 bases short, with 15 bases between. This CDR3 comprises 15 residues. The CDR3 sequence is CASSLTGTQQETQYF. The CDR3 region has the DNA TGTGCCAGCAGTCTCACAGGGACTCAGCAAGAGACCCAGTACTTC.

The genes are TRBV11-1 and TRBJ2-1, with D perhaps being TRBD1 or TRBD2 (5 bases each). Per the germline V gene, CDR1 is SGHAT and CDR2 is FQDESV (reference sequence). CDR3 length equals 14 residues. Trimming pared 5 bases from V and 5 bases from J, leaving 13 bases between. The CDR3 nucleotides read TGTGCCAGCAGCCGGGACCAGATCAACAATGAGCAGTTCTTC. This gives the protein CASSRDQINNEQFF.

The V and J genes are TRBV29-1 and TRBJ1-2; possible D gene TRBD1, 6 bases. V lost 3 bases and J 12 bases, leaving 17 bases between the germline ends. There are 12 residues in the CDR3. Germline V gene lookup returns CDR1 SQVTM and CDR2 ANQGSEA. CDR3: CSVEWGIRGHTF. The CDR3 nucleotides are TGCAGCGTTGAGTGGGGGATCAGGGGCCACACCTTC.

The gene calls are TRBV12-3 or TRBV12-4 and TRBJ2-5; TRBD1 matches at 7 bases. The end of the DNA is better explained by TRBJ2-4, so the J call may be wrong. The CDR3 loop spans 17 amino acids. The CDR3 loop is CASTYSDRVLSKNIQYF. CDR3 nucleotides: TGTGCCAGCACCTACTCAGACAGGGTTTTGTCCAAAAACATTCAGTACTTC.

This clonotype was seen ten or more times. The chain recombines TRBV29-1 with TRBJ2-1, with 12 bases fitting TRBD2. In germline, CDR1 is SQVTM, CDR2 ANQGSEA. J was trimmed by 6 bases and V by 6 bases; bases with no gene match: 6. CDR3 length: 14 residues. DNA of the CDR3: TGCAGCGTGGTGACTAGCGGGGGCCTCAATGAGCAGTTCTTC. This sequence encodes CSVVTSGGLNEQFF.

The chain carries TRBV5-5 and TRBJ2-7, with D uncertain. V was clipped by 0 bases and J by 6 bases, with 13 bases between them. This CDR3 has 14 amino acids. From germline, CDR1 is SGHKS and CDR2 YYEKEE (reference sequence). The CDR3 reads CASSLGPGVGEQYF. The CDR3 coding sequence is TGTGCCAGCAGCTTGGGACCGGGTGTTGGCGAGCAGTACTTC.

In this sample, this clonotype turned up a few times. The rearrangement links TRBV29-1 to TRBJ2-5, with unresolved D. The germline CDR1 and CDR2 sequences are SQVTM and ANQGSEA. The CDR3 spans 13 residues. With 5 bases removed from V and 2 bases from J, the gap between germline ends came to 12 bases. The CDR3 sequence: CSVLRILQETQYF. CDR3 nucleotides: TGCAGCGTTCTCCGGATTTTACAAGAGACCCAGTACTTC.

The chain uses TRBV3-1 and TRBJ2-1; the D gene could be TRBD1 or TRBD2 (6 bases each). V lost 1 base and J lost 6, with 19 bases in between. CDR1 and CDR2 from the germline V gene are LGHDT and YNNKEL (reference sequence). This CDR3 comprises 17 residues. Here the CDR3 DNA reads TGTGCCAGCAGCCAAGGCCCGCGCCGTGGGGGGCCCAATGAGCAGTTCTTC. It is translated as CASSQGPRRGGPNEQFF.

The V and J genes are TRBV25-1 and TRBJ1-2; D is undetermined. V lost 2 bases and J 7 bases, leaving 14 bases between the germline ends. The V gene's germline CDR1 is MGHDK and CDR2 SYGVNS. This CDR3 has 14 amino acids. The CDR3 region has the DNA TGTGCCAGCAGTGAAGAGACGGCTATGGGTGGCTACACCTTC. The encoded protein is CASSEETAMGGYTF.